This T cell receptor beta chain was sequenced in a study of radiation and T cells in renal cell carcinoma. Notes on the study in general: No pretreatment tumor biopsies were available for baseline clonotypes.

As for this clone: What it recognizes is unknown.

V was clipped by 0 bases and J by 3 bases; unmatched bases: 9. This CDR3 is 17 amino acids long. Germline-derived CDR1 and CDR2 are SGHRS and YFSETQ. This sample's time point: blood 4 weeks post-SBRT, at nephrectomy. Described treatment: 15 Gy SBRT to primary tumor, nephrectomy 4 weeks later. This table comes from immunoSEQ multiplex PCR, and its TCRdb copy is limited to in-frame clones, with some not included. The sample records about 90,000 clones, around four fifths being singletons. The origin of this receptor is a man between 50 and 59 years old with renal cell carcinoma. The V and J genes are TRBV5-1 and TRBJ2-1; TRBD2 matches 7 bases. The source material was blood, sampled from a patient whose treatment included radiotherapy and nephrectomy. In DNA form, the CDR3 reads TGCGCCAGCAGCTTGGTTCCCGCGGGAGAAATCTACAATGAGCAGTTCTTC. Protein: CASSLVPAGEIYNEQFF.